This T cell receptor beta chain appears in the sequencing data of a study of blood T cell repertoires in COVID-19. Original processing methods: Amplification of reference gene primers provided the estimated nucleated cell counts. Assay: immunoSEQ multiplex PCR; the TCRdb copy retains only in-frame clones and omits some. V and J calls and clone size follow that table, whereas D and trimming were derived from the DNA. The data show about 32,000 clones, 88% seen once. V dropped 3 bases and J dropped 2; count of bases not matched to a gene: 8. Germline assignment: CDR1 SGHVS and CDR2 FQNEAQ. The CDR3 runs to 16 residues.

This sequence was found in a woman aged 70-85 years with active COVID-19. The chain employs TRBV7-8 and TRBJ2-3; 7 nucleotides align to TRBD2. Source material: peripheral blood. The CDR3 reads CASSFASGGATDTQYF. CDR3 in DNA: TGTGCCAGCAGCTTCGCTAGCGGAGGCGCCACAGATACGCAGTATTTT.